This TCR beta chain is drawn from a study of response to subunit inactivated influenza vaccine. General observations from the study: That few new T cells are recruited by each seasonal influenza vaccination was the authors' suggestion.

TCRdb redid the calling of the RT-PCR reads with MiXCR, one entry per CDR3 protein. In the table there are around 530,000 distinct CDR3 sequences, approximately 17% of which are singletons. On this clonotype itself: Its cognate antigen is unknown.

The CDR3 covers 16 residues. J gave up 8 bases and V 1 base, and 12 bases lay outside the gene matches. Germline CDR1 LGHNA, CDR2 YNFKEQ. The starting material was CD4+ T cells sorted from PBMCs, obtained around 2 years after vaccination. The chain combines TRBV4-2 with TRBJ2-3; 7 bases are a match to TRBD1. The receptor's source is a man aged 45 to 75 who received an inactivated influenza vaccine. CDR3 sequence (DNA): TGTGCCAGCAGCCAAGGAGACAGGGCCCCTGTGGGTACGCAGTATTTT. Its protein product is CASSQGDRAPVGTQYF.